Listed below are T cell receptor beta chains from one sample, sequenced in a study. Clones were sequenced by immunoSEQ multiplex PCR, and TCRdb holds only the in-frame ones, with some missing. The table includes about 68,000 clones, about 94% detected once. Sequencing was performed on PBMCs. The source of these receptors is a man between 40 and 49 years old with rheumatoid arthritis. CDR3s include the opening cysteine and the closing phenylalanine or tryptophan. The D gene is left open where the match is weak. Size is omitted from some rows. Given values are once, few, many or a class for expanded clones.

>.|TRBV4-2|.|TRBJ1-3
CASSQEAGLSSGNTIYF
TGTGCCAGCAGCCAAGAAGCGGGACTGAGCTCTGGAAACACCATATATTTT
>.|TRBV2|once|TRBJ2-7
CASMGEPYEQYF
TGTGCCAGCATGGGGGAGCCCTACGAGCAGTACTTC
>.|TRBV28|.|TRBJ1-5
CASSIMPTRRINQPQHF
TGTGCCAGCAGCATTATGCCGACAAGACGAATCAATCAGCCCCAGCATTTT
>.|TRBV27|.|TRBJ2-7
CASSLGRSYEQYF
TGTGCCAGCAGTCTAGGACGGTCCTACGAGCAGTACTTC
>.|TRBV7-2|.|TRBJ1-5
CASSLQDHTSQHF
TGTGCCAGCAGCTTACAGGACCACACCTCCCAGCATTTT
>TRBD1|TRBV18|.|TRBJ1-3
CASSPTPLTGTGGLYGNTIYF
TGTGCCAGCTCACCAACACCTCTAACCGGGACAGGGGGTTTGTATGGAAACACCATATATTTT
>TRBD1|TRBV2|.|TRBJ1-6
CASSDAYRGRNSPLHF
TGTGCCAGCAGTGATGCCTACAGGGGACGGAATTCACCCCTCCACTTT
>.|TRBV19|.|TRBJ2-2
CASSLVGAGELFF
TGTGCCAGTAGTCTAGTTGGGGCCGGGGAGCTGTTTTTT
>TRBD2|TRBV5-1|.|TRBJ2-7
CASSFLAGDYEQYF
TGCGCCAGCAGCTTTCTAGCGGGGGATTACGAGCAGTACTTC
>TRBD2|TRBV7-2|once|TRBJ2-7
CASSSSSGGVEQYF
TGTGCCAGCAGCTCCTCCAGCGGGGGGGTCGAGCAGTACTTC
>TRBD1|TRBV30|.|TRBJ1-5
CAWSVRTGPFSNQPQHF
TGTGCCTGGAGTGTACGGACAGGGCCCTTTAGCAATCAGCCCCAGCATTTT
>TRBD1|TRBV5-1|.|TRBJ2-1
CASSLGRQGRNEQFF
TGCGCCAGCAGCTTGGGGCGACAGGGTAGGAATGAGCAGTTCTTC
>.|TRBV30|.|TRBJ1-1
CAWRPGAVSEAFF
TGTGCCTGGAGGCCGGGGGCTGTGAGTGAAGCTTTCTTT
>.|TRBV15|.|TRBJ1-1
CATSRERADTEAFF
TGTGCCACCAGCAGAGAGAGGGCGGACACTGAAGCTTTCTTT
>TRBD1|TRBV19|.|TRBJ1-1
CASSVDRGTEAFF
TGTGCCAGTAGTGTGGACAGGGGGACTGAAGCTTTCTTT
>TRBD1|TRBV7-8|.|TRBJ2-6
CATRPGQGAWGANVLTF
TGTGCCACTCGACCGGGACAGGGGGCCTGGGGGGCCAACGTCCTGACTTTC
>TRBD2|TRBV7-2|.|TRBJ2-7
CASSLVTSGSFLYEQYF
TGTGCCAGCAGCTTAGTTACTAGCGGGTCTTTCCTCTACGAGCAGTACTTC
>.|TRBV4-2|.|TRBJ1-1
CASSHPGGGPAFF
TGTGCCAGCAGCCACCCCGGGGGGGGACCCGCTTTCTTT
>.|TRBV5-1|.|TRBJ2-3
CASSEAVAGTDTQYF
TGCGCCAGCAGCGAGGCGGTAGCCGGCACAGATACGCAGTATTTT
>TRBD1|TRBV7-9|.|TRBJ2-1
CASSRPGTGINEQFF
TGTGCCAGCAGCCGTCCCGGGACAGGGATCAATGAGCAGTTCTTC
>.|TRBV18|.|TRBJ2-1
CASSVGLNNEQFF
TGTGCCAGCTCAGTCGGGTTGAACAATGAGCAGTTCTTC
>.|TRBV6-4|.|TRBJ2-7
CASSELRLDIYEQYF
TGTGCCAGCAGTGAATTAAGACTTGACATCTACGAGCAGTACTTC
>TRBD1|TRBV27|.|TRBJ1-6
CASSHRGLGNSPLHF
TGTGCCAGCAGCCACAGGGGGCTCGGTAATTCACCCCTCCACTTT
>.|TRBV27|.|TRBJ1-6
CASRPGNRDASPLHF
TGTGCCAGCAGGCCGGGTAATAGGGATGCTTCACCCCTCCACTTT
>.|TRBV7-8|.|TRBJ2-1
CASSLEGLASNEQFF
TGTGCCAGCAGCTTAGAAGGCCTAGCGAGCAATGAGCAGTTCTTC
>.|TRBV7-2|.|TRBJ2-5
CASSQGLEETQYF
TGTGCCAGCAGCCAAGGTCTGGAGGAGACCCAGTACTTC
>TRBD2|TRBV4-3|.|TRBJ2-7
CASSRGSGRDEQYF
TGCGCCAGCAGCCGCGGGAGCGGGAGGGACGAGCAGTACTTC
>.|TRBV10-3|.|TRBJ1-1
CAITVGGNTEAFF
TGTGCCATCACCGTTGGGGGGAACACTGAAGCTTTCTTT
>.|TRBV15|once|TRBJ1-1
CATSRRSPWGAFF
TGTGCCACCAGCAGACGCTCCCCCTGGGGGGCTTTCTTT
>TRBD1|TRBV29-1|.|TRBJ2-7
CSVVSDRGYEQYF
TGCAGCGTTGTAAGCGACAGGGGCTACGAGCAGTACTTC
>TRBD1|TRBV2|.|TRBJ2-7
CASSGTGTYEQYF
TGTGCCAGCAGCGGGACAGGTACCTACGAGCAGTACTTC
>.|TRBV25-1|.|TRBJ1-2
CASSEGQRGFTYGYTF
TGTGCCAGCAGTGAAGGACAGAGGGGGTTTACCTATGGCTACACCTTC
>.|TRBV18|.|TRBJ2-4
CASSPPSLAKNIQYF
TGTGCCAGCTCACCACCAAGCCTAGCCAAAAACATTCAGTACTTC
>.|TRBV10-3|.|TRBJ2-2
CAISESLGTGAITGELFF
TGTGCCATCAGTGAGTCATTGGGTACGGGGGCTATCACCGGGGAGCTGTTTTTT
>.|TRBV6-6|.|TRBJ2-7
CASSYGTASYEQYF
TGTGCCAGCAGTTACGGGACGGCCTCCTACGAGCAGTACTTC
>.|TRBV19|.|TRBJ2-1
CASSIARTDNEQFF
TGTGCCAGTAGTATAGCTCGGACCGACAATGAGCAGTTCTTC
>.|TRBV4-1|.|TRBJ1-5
CASSLNRVQGNQPQHF
TGCGCCAGCAGCCTAAACAGGGTGCAGGGCAATCAGCCCCAGCATTTT
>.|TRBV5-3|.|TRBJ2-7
CARSLVTGRF
TGTGCCAGAAGCTTGGTTACAGGCCGCTTC
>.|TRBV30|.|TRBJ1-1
CAWTLTVNTEAFF
TGTGCCTGGACCTTAACGGTCAACACTGAAGCTTTCTTT
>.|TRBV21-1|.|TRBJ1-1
CASIPQRGAPGAEAFF
TGTGCCAGCATCCCTCAACGAGGGGCCCCAGGCGCTGAAGCTTTCTTT
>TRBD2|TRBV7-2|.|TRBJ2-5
CASSPPGGSVETQYF
TGTGCCAGCAGCCCACCGGGGGGGAGCGTAGAGACCCAGTACTTC
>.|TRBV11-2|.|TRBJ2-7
CASSLDYGAYEQYF
TGTGCCAGCAGCTTAGATTACGGGGCCTACGAGCAGTACTTC
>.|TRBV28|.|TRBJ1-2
CASSTPFWQSGYTF
TGTGCCAGCAGTACCCCTTTTTGGCAGAGTGGCTACACCTTC
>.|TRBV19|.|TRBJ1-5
CASSMLDSNQPQHF
TGTGCCAGTAGTATGTTAGATAGCAATCAGCCCCAGCATTTT
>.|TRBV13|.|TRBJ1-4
CASSFTLQGEEKLFF
TGTGCCAGCAGCTTCACATTACAGGGTGAGGAAAAACTGTTTTTT
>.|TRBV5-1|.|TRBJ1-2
CASSLEAIDGYTF
TGCGCCAGCAGCTTGGAGGCTATCGATGGCTACACCTTC
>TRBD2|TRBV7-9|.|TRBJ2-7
CASSLELAGVHEQYF
TGTGCCAGCAGCTTAGAACTAGCGGGAGTTCACGAGCAGTACTTC
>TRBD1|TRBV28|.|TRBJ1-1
CASPRTGSTEAFF
TGTGCCAGCCCCAGGACAGGGTCAACTGAAGCTTTCTTT
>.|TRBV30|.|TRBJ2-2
CAWSQANTGELFF
TGTGCCTGGAGTCAGGCTAACACCGGGGAGCTGTTTTTT
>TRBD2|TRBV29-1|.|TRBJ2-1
CSVTGTSGGAKYNEQFF
TGCAGCGTGACCGGGACTAGCGGGGGGGCCAAGTACAATGAGCAGTTCTTC
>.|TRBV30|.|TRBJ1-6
CAWRDSLSSYNSPLHF
TGTGCCTGGAGGGACAGTCTTAGCTCCTATAATTCACCCCTCCACTTT
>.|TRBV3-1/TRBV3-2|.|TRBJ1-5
CASSLRTSNQPQHF
TGTGCCAGCAGCCTCCGAACTAGCAATCAGCCCCAGCATTTT
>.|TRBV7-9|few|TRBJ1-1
CASRPTENTEAFF
TGTGCCAGCAGACCGACAGAGAACACTGAAGCTTTCTTT
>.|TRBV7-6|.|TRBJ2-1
CASSFPGAGNEQFF
TGTGCCAGCAGCTTCCCGGGGGCGGGCAATGAGCAGTTCTTC
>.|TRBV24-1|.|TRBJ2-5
CATSEPGEQTQYF
TGTGCCACCAGTGAACCAGGGGAACAGACCCAGTACTTC